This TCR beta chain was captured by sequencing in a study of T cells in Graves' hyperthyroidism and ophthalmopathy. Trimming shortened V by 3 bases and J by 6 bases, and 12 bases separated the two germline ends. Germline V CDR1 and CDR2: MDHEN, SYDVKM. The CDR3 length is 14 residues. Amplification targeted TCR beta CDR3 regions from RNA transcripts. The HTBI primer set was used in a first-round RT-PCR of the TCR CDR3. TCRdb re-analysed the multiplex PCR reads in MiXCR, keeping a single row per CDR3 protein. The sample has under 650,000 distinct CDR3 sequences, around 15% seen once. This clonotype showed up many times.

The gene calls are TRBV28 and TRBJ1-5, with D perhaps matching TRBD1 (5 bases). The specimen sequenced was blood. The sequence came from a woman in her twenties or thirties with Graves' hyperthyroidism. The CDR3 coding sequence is TGTGCCAGCAGTTTTCTGGTCGGGGGTCAGCCCCAGCATTTT. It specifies CASSFLVGGQPQHF.